This entry lists 3 T cell receptor beta chains sequenced from one sample in a study of T cells after yellow fever vaccination. TCRdb redid the calling of the 5' RACE reads with MiXCR, one entry per CDR3 protein. The sample gives hundreds of thousands of distinct CDR3 sequences, roughly 8.7% of which show up once; approximately 3.5% is in the top ten. The sample was CD4+ T cells sorted from PBMCs, taken 5 days after the yellow fever booster vaccination. These receptors all stem from a man between 18 and 35 years old who received the YFV17D yellow fever vaccine.

A few counts support this clonotype. This chain connects TRBV20-1 to TRBJ2-3; 11 positions match TRBD2. CDR1 and CDR2 (germline): DFQATT, SNEGSKA (reference sequence). The CDR3 consists of 14 residues. Unmatched junction bases numbered 9, after V lost 6 bases and J lost 7 bases. CDR3 amino acids: CSANIAGGLYTQYF. The CDR3 nucleotides read TGCAGTGCCAATATAGCGGGGGGGCTATATACGCAGTATTTT.

This clonotype was counted ten times or more. This chain connects TRBV28 to TRBJ2-5; a weak D match, TRBD2 (5 bases). V lost 3 bases, J lost 5 bases, and 10 bases lay in between. This CDR3 is 13 amino acids long. CDR1 is MDHEN and CDR2 is SYDVKM in the germline V gene. CDR3 in amino acids: CASSFPSLETQYF. DNA for the CDR3: TGTGCCAGCAGTTTCCCTAGCCTGGAGACCCAGTACTTC.

There are a few counts of this clonotype. The chain combines TRBV4-3 with TRBJ2-3; D gene ambiguous. CDR1 is LGHNA and CDR2 is YSLEER in the germline V gene. The CDR3 runs to 16 residues. The V end lost 1 base, the J end lost 5 bases, and 16 bases lay between the germline ends. CDR3 sequence reads: CASSQGVSGLGDTQYF. The CDR3 DNA reads as TGCGCCAGCAGCCAAGGGGTATCCGGGTTGGGAGATACGCAGTATTTT.